The 25 T cell receptor beta chains listed next were all sequenced from one sample in a study of blood T cell repertoires in COVID-19. Generated by immunoSEQ multiplex PCR, the TCRdb table keeps only in-frame clones and is missing some. The sample comprises 300,000 to 350,000 clones, 88% of which are singletons, and approximately 1.8% rests with the top ten. Sequencing was done on a sample of peripheral blood. These receptors all stem from a woman in her twenties or thirties with COVID-19, enrolled during active disease.

The V call is TRBV6-5, the J call TRBJ2-3, with D maybe TRBD1 (6 bases). CDR3 size: 14 residues. V dropped 7 bases and J dropped 3 bases, with 14 bases sitting between them. Germline V gene lookup returns CDR1 MNHEY and CDR2 SVGAGI. CDR3 nucleotide sequence: TGTGCCAGCACCAAACAGGGTAAAACAGATACGCAGTATTTT. It translates to CASTKQGKTDTQYF.

The chain joins TRBV19 to TRBJ1-1, with D hard to call. Trimming shortened V by 1 base and J by 6 bases, and 6 bases separated the two germline ends. The CDR3 has 12 amino acids. From germline, CDR1 is LNHDA and CDR2 SQIVND (reference sequence). CDR3: CASSIGLSEAFF. CDR3 DNA sequence: TGTGCCAGTAGTATAGGGCTCTCTGAAGCTTTCTTT.

This clone was seen a single time. The genes are TRBV6-5 and TRBJ1-6; D is possibly TRBD1 (6 bases). Germline CDR1 MNHEY, CDR2 SVGAGI. Trimming shortened V by 6 bases and J by 3 bases, and 9 bases separated the two germline ends. CDR3 size: 14 residues. The CDR3 nucleotides are TGTGCCAGCAGGCGACAGGACTATAATTCACCCCTCCACTTT. Protein sequence: CASRRQDYNSPLHF.

The chain has TRBV4-1 and TRBJ1-4; D remains ambiguous. The CDR3 runs to 14 residues. Trimming took 3 bases from V and 4 from J, leaving 9 bases between them. Germline V gives CDR1 MGHRA, CDR2 YSYEKL. This CDR3 is CASSQTSGNEKLFF. The CDR3 nucleotides are TGCGCCAGCAGCCAGACGTCGGGTAATGAAAAACTGTTTTTT.

This sequence joins TRBV6-5 and TRBJ1-4; D is possibly TRBD1 (6 bases). The CDR3 length is 14 residues. The germline V gene encodes CDR1 MNHEY and CDR2 SVGAGI. Between the trimmed V and J ends, which lost 5 bases and 6 bases, there was a span of 13 bases. CDR3 coding DNA: TGTGCCAGCAGTACACAGGGCGGTTATGAAAAACTGTTTTTT. Its translation is CASSTQGGYEKLFF.

The rearrangement links TRBV19 to TRBJ2-2, with no clear D. CDR1 is LNHDA, CDR2 SQIVND, per germline (reference sequence). The V end lost 5 bases, the J end lost 5 bases, and 12 bases lay between the germline ends. The CDR3 has 14 amino acids. Written as DNA, the CDR3 is TGTGCCAGTAGTCAAGACACCGCGACCGGGGAGCTGTTTTTT. Protein: CASSQDTATGELFF.

The chain links TRBV7-2 to TRBJ1-6, with 8 bases that match TRBD1. The V and J ends lost 5 bases and 7 bases, in that order; junction bases with no gene match: 4. CDR3 size: 14 residues. CDR1 and CDR2 from the germline V gene are SGHTA and FQGNSA. In nucleotides, the CDR3 is TGTGCCAGCAGCCCCCAGGGGGCCAATTCACCCCTCCACTTT. Translating gives CASSPQGANSPLHF.

The V call is TRBV6-5, the J call TRBJ2-3, with 9 positions matching TRBD1. CDR1 and CDR2 (germline): MNHEY, SVGAGI. Trimming took 7 bases from V and 4 from J; bases not matched to a gene: 9. The CDR3 is 15 amino acids. The CDR3 loop reads CASMFSQGAPDTQYF. CDR3 DNA: TGTGCCAGCATGTTTTCACAGGGGGCCCCAGATACGCAGTATTTT.

The chain has TRBV6-5 and TRBJ1-3; D may be TRBD1 (6 bases). Trimming took off 7 bases at V and 9 bases at J, with 16 bases between the two ends. CDR3 length: 13 residues. Germline values: CDR1 MNHEY, CDR2 SVGAGI. In DNA, the CDR3 is TGTGCCAGCAAAGCAGGGGCGGAAGGCACCATATATTTT. It codes for CASKAGAEGTIYF.

The V and J genes are TRBV27 and TRBJ1-1; tentative D call: TRBD1 (6 bases). The germline V gene encodes CDR1 MNHEY and CDR2 SMNVEV (reference sequence). The CDR3 consists of 14 residues. The germline V and J ends were trimmed by 2 bases and 4 bases, with 11 bases remaining between them. CDR3 sequence: CASSLGGRSTEAFF. The CDR3 DNA reads TGTGCCAGCAGTTTAGGGGGCAGATCCACTGAAGCTTTCTTT.

The chain joins TRBV5-1 to TRBJ1-1, with TRBD1 as a possible D gene (6 bases). There are 14 residues in the CDR3. V gave up 2 bases and J gave up 5 bases, with 13 bases separating them. CDR1 is SGHRS, CDR2 YFSETQ, per germline. CDR3: CASSLPGARTEAFF. CDR3 nucleotide sequence: TGCGCCAGCAGCTTACCAGGGGCGAGGACTGAAGCTTTCTTT.

The genes are TRBV20-1 and TRBJ2-1; TRBD2 is a possible D gene (6 bases). The V end was cut by 3 bases, the J end by 5 bases, with 20 bases between. CDR3 length: 16 amino acids. The germline V gene encodes CDR1 DFQATT and CDR2 SNEGSKA (reference sequence). The CDR3, as DNA: TGCAGTGCTAGTCGTTCGGCGGGGACCCCGAACAATGAGCAGTTCTTC. As protein: CSASRSAGTPNNEQFF.

The chain carries TRBV6-5 and TRBJ1-5; TRBD1 might be the D (5 bases). Germline V gene sequence: CDR1 MNHEY, CDR2 SVGAGI. Deletions cut 5 bases from V and 0 bases from J, with 8 bases between. This CDR3 region has 14 residues. This CDR3 reads CASSKRGSNQPQHF. Here the CDR3 DNA reads TGTGCCAGCAGTAAAAGGGGTAGCAATCAGCCCCAGCATTTT.

The chain couples TRBV27 to TRBJ2-1; D ambiguous. The V gene's germline CDR1 is MNHEY and CDR2 SMNVEV (reference sequence). The CDR3 totals 17 residues. The V end was cut by 6 bases, the J end by 6 bases, with 24 bases between. In DNA form, the CDR3 reads TGTGCCAGCAGGACTCATCTTACGTCCCAATACCGCAATGAGCAGTTCTTC. Translating it yields CASRTHLTSQYRNEQFF.

This clone was found once. One end of the junction fails to match germline, which may point to a read error. This chain connects TRBV7-2 to TRBJ1-1, with TRBD1 matching 7 bases. Germline lookup yields CDR1 SGHTA and CDR2 FQGNSA. This CDR3 has 12 residues. The CDR3, as DNA: TGTGCTAGCAGCTTAGGGGGCGAAGGGGCTTTCTTT. It translates to CASSLGGEGAFF.

V is TRBV5-4 and J is TRBJ2-1; 10 bases fit TRBD2. With V trimmed by 3 bases and J by 2 bases, 8 bases remained unmatched. The CDR3 loop spans 17 amino acids. CDR1 is SGHNT, CDR2 YYREEE, per germline (reference sequence). Written as DNA, the CDR3 is TGTGCCAGCAGCTCTAGCGGGGGTCGCCTCGCCTACAATGAGCAGTTCTTC. This translates into CASSSSGGRLAYNEQFF.

The genes are TRBV3-1 (or the pseudogene TRBV3-2) and TRBJ2-5; TRBD2 agrees at 12 bases. Germline CDR1 is LGHDT and CDR2 is YNNKEL (reference sequence). The CDR3 has 16 amino acids. Trimming removed 0 bases from V and 2 bases from J; junction bases left unmatched: 1. The CDR3 region is CASSQELAGGQETQYF. CDR3 nucleotide sequence: TGTGCCAGCAGCCAAGAACTAGCGGGGGGACAAGAGACCCAGTACTTC.

This clone was picked up one time. This chain uses TRBV3-1 (or the pseudogene TRBV3-2) with TRBJ1-1; D is possibly TRBD1 (6 bases). V dropped 1 base and J dropped 7 bases, with 10 bases sitting between them. Germline V gene sequence: CDR1 LGHDT, CDR2 YNNKEL (reference sequence). This CDR3 spans 13 amino acids. The CDR3 bases are TGTGCCAGCAGCCAAGCCAGGGGCGGTGAAGCTTTCTTT. This translates into CASSQARGGEAFF.

The chain employs TRBV7-2 and TRBJ2-2, with 8 bases identical to TRBD2. Germline V gives CDR1 SGHTA, CDR2 FQGNSA. Unmatched junction bases numbered 9, after V lost 5 bases and J lost 1 base. The CDR3 consists of 17 residues. This chain's CDR3 is CASSPRVSGENTGELFF. In DNA form, the CDR3 reads TGTGCCAGCAGCCCTAGGGTTAGCGGGGAGAACACCGGGGAGCTGTTTTTT.

The rearrangement joins TRBV5-4 to TRBJ2-5; 8 nucleotides align to TRBD2. Germline V gene sequence: CDR1 SGHNT, CDR2 YYREEE (reference sequence). V lost 4 bases and J lost 4; bases outside the gene matches: 9. The CDR3 loop spans 15 amino acids. The CDR3 DNA reads TGTGCCAGCAGCCCCAGAACGGGGGGGCTAGAGACCCAGTACTTC. It specifies CASSPRTGGLETQYF.

In this sample, this clone turned up once. The chain uses TRBV10-3 and TRBJ2-1; D call uncertain. Germline lookup yields CDR1 ENHRY and CDR2 SYGVKD. This CDR3 spans 11 amino acids. The V end was cut by 9 bases, the J end by 6 bases, with 9 bases between. CDR3 residues: CAISSGNEQFF. CDR3 in DNA: TGTGCCATATCTAGTGGCAATGAGCAGTTCTTC.

The genes are TRBV2 and TRBJ2-3; 11 bases match TRBD2. The V and J ends lost 8 bases and 0 bases, in that order; junction bases with no gene match: 7. This CDR3 region has 16 residues. Germline V gene data show CDR1 as SNHLY and CDR2 as FYNNEI. The CDR3 sequence is CASATSGGTSTDTQYF. Written as DNA, the CDR3 is TGTGCCAGCGCTACTAGCGGGGGTACTAGCACAGATACGCAGTATTTT.

The rearrangement uses TRBV7-8 and TRBJ1-1; unclear D gene. V was shortened by 2 bases and J by 5 bases, with 12 bases between the two germline ends. Germline CDR1 reads SGHVS; CDR2 reads FQNEAQ. The CDR3 is 14 residues long. The CDR3 reads CASSLSRTVTEAFF. The CDR3 DNA reads as TGTGCCAGCAGCTTATCACGTACTGTGACTGAAGCTTTCTTT.

This clone was seen just once. V is TRBV4-1 and J is TRBJ1-1; D is possibly TRBD1 (6 bases). CDR3 length: 14 amino acids. Germline V lookup: CDR1 MGHRA, CDR2 YSYEKL. The V and J ends lost 4 bases and 6 bases respectively, with 15 bases between them. CDR3 region: CASSPGGRVPEAFF. The DNA of the CDR3 is TGCGCCAGCAGCCCCGGGGGGCGGGTGCCTGAAGCTTTCTTT.

This sequence joins TRBV6-6 and TRBJ1-2; possible D gene TRBD1, 5 bases. Between the trimmed V and J ends, which lost 5 bases and 4 bases, there was a span of 17 bases. This CDR3 spans 15 amino acids. Germline V gene lookup returns CDR1 MNHNY and CDR2 SVGAGI (reference sequence). The CDR3: CASSTGGGSLYGYTF. CDR3 nucleotides: TGTGCCAGCAGTACAGGCGGGGGGTCACTCTATGGCTACACCTTC.